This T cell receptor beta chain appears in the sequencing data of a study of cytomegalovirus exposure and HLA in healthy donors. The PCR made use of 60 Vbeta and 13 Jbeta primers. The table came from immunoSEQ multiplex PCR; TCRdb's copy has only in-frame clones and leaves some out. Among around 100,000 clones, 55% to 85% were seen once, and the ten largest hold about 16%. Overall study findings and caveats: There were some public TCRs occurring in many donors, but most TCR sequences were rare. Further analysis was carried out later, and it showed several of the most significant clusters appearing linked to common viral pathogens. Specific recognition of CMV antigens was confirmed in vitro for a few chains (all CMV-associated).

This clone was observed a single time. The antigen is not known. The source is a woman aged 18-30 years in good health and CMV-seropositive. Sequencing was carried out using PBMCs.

The CDR3 loop reads CAISSGESYNEQFF. Written as DNA, the CDR3 is TGTGCCATCAGTTCCGGGGAGTCCTACAATGAGCAGTTCTTC. The chain couples TRBV10-3 to TRBJ2-1; D might be TRBD2 (5 bases). Germline V gene sequence: CDR1 ENHRY, CDR2 SYGVKD. V dropped 5 bases and J dropped 1 base, with 9 bases sitting between them. CDR3 length: 14 amino acids.